This TCR beta chain was recorded in a study of shared T cell receptors in the human thymus. TCRdb's copy holds only in-frame clones and misses some; the assay was immunoSEQ multiplex PCR. The data contain hundreds of thousands of clones, roughly 90% of them singletons. CDR3 length: 13 amino acids. The V gene end was trimmed by 8 bases and the J gene end by 5 bases; junction bases not matched to a gene: 4. CDR1 and CDR2 from the germline V gene are MNHEY and SVGAGI. These data were also reused for a study on human thymus T cells. As that report states: Obtained as resections during corrective heart surgery, the thymus tissue was then studied.

V gene TRBV6-5 combines with J gene TRBJ2-2; 8 positions agree with TRBD2. The material sequenced was thymocytes. The clonotype originates from a boy under three years old with a congenital heart defect. The CDR3 nucleotides are TGTGCCAGCTCCGCGGGAGGTACCGGGGAGCTGTTTTTT. It is translated as CASSAGGTGELFF.